This T cell receptor (beta chain) was profiled in a study of OX40 agonist ivuxolimab in advanced cancers. Turning to the study itself: Ivuxolimab is an agonistic anti-OX40 (CD134) antibody, and patients were treated with it. The study's findings and limits: Partial responders treated at 0.1-3.0 mg/kg exhibited clonal expansion among the lowest measured.

Profiled with immunoSEQ multiplex PCR; TCRdb holds only in-frame clones, not every one. This repertoire shows under 85,000 clones, over 85% found once; its top ten account for 5.5% to 7%. CDR1 is SGHDT and CDR2 is YYEEEE in the germline V gene. CDR3 length: 16 residues. V was shortened by 5 bases and J by 2 bases, with 19 bases between the two germline ends. With regard to this clone: Its specificity is unknown.

Sequenced material: CD4+ or CD8+ T cells sorted from blood, taken in a trial of the OX40 agonist ivuxolimab. The clonotype was recovered from an adult with an advanced solid tumor such as melanoma, head and neck, liver or kidney cancer. The V and J genes are TRBV5-6 and TRBJ1-1, with a tentative D call TRBD1 (5 bases). CDR3 residues: CASSFIPREVNTEAFF. The CDR3 DNA follows: TGTGCCAGCAGTTTCATCCCCAGGGAGGTTAACACTGAAGCTTTCTTT.